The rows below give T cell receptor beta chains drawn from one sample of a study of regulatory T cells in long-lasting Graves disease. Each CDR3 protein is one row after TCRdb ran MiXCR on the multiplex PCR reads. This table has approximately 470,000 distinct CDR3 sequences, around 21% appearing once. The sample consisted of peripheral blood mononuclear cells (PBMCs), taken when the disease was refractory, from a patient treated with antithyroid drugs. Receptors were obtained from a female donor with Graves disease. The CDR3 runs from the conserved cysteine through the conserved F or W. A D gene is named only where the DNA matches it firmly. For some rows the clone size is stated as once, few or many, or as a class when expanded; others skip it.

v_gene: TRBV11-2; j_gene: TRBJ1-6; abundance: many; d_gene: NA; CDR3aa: CASSYYPNSPLHF; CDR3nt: TGTGCCAGCAGCTACTACCCTAATTCACCCCTCCACTTT
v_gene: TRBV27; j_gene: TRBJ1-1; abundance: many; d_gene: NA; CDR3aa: CASSIRRGNTEAFF; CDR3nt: TGTGCCAGCAGCATTCGAAGGGGGAACACTGAAGCTTTCTTT
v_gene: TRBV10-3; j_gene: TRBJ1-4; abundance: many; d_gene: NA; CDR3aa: CAIQQANNEKLFF; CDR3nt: TGTGCCATTCAACAGGCTAACAATGAAAAACTGTTTTTT
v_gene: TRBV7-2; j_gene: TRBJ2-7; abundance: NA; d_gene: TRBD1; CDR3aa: CASSFYRGKGYEQYF; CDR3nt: TGTGCCAGCAGCTTTTACAGGGGGAAGGGGTACGAGCAGTACTTC
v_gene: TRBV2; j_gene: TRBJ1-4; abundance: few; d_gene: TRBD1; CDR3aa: CASTRDRGLEEKLFF; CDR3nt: TGTGCCAGCACTAGGGACAGGGGGCTTGAAGAAAAACTGTTTTTT
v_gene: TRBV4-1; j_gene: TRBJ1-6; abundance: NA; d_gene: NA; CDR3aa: CASSHLNSPLHF; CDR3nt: TGCGCCAGCAGCCACTTGAATTCACCCCTCCACTTT
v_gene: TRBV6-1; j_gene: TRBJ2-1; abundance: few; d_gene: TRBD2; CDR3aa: CASSGSGRLYNEQFF; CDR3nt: TGTGCCAGCAGTGGGAGCGGGAGGCTCTACAATGAGCAGTTCTTC
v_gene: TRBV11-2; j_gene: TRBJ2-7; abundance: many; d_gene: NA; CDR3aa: CASSLSLERFSSYEQYF; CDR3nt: TGTGCCAGCAGCTTGTCCCTAGAGCGGTTCAGCTCCTACGAGCAGTACTTC
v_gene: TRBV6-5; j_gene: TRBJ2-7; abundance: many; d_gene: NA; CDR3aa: CASSYDYEQYF; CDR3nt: TGTGCCAGCAGTTACGATTACGAGCAGTACTTC
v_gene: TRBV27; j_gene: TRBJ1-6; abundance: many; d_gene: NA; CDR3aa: CASSDLGNSPLHF; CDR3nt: TGTGCCAGCAGCGACCTGGGAAATTCACCCCTCCACTTT
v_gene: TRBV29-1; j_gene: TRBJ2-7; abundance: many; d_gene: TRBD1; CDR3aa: CSVSDRGDSYEQYF; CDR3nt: TGCAGCGTCTCCGACAGGGGGGACTCCTACGAGCAGTACTTC
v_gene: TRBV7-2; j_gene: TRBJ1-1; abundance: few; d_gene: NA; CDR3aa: CASSFHRTEHTEAFF; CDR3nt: TGTGCCAGCAGCTTCCACAGGACAGAGCACACTGAAGCTTTCTTT
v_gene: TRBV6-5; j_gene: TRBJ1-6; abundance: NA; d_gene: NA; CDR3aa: CASSYYSGGNSPLHF; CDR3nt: TGTGCCAGCAGTTACTATTCGGGCGGAAATTCACCCCTCCACTTT
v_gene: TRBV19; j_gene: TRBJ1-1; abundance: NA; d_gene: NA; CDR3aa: CASSIGGVGTEAFF; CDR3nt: TGTGCCAGTAGTATAGGAGGCGTGGGCACTGAAGCTTTCTTT
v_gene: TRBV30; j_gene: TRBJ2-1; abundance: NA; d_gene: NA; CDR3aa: CAWSSDRRYNEQFF; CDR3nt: TGTGCCTGGTCTTCCGACAGACGCTACAATGAGCAGTTCTTC
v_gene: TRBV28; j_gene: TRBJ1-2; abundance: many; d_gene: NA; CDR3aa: CASSPAGVGGYTF; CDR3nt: TGTGCCAGCAGCCCGGCTGGGGTCGGTGGCTACACCTTC
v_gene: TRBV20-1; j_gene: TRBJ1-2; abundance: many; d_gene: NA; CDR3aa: CSARVPGLRIAGYTF; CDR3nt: TGCAGTGCTAGAGTCCCGGGTCTCAGGATCGCTGGCTACACCTTC
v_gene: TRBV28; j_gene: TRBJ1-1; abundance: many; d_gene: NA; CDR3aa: CASIQEEGTQELNTEAFF; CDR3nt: TGTGCCAGCATCCAAGAGGAGGGAACCCAGGAGTTAAACACTGAAGCTTTCTTT
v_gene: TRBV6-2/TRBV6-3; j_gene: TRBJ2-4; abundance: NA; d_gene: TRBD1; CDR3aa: CASLPQDRAQSIQYF; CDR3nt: TGTGCCAGTTTACCCCAGGACAGGGCGCAAAGCATTCAGTACTTC
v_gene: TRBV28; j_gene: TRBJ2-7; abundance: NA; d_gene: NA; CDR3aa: CASRPPRRLEQYF; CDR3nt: TGTGCCAGCAGACCCCCCCGGCGGCTCGAGCAGTACTTC
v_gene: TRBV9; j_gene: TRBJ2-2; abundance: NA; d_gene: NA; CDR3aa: CASSVVGRGDTGELFF; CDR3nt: TGTGCCAGCAGCGTAGTGGGGAGGGGGGACACCGGGGAGCTGTTTTTT
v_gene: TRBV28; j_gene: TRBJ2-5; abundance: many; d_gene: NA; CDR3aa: CASRPTGLQETQYF; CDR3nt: TGTGCCAGCAGGCCGACAGGACTCCAAGAGACCCAGTACTTC
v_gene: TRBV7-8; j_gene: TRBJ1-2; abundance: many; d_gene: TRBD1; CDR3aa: CASSLVVGDRRVPPANYGYTF; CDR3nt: TGTGCCAGCAGCTTAGTAGTTGGGGACAGAAGAGTACCCCCAGCTAACTATGGCTACACCTTC
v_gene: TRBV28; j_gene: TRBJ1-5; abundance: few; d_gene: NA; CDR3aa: CASSFRRSWGNQPQHF; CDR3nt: TGTGCCAGCAGTTTCCGTAGGTCCTGGGGCAATCAGCCCCAGCATTTT
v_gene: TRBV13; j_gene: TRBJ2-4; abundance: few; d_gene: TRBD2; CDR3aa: CASSFLAGQNIQYF; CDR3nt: TGTGCCAGCAGCTTCCTAGCGGGTCAAAACATTCAGTACTTC
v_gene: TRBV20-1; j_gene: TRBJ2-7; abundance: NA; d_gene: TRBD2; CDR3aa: CSARDQRDPSYEQYF; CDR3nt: TGCAGTGCTAGAGATCAGCGGGACCCTTCCTACGAGCAGTACTTC
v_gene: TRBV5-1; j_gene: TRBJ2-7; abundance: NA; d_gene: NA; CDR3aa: CASSLWASVSSYEQYF; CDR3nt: TGCGCCAGCAGCTTGTGGGCTAGCGTGAGCTCCTACGAGCAGTACTTC
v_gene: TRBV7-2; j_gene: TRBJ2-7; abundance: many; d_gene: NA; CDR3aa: CASSLVQINWGEQYF; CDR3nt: TGTGCCAGCAGCTTAGTCCAGATAAATTGGGGCGAGCAGTACTTC
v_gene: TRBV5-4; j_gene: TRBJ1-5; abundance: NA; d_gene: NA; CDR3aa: CASSLSAVQPQHF; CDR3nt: TGTGCCAGCAGCTTGTCGGCAGTTCAGCCCCAGCATTTT
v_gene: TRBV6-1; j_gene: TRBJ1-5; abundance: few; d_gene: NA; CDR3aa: CASGRQVGNSNQPQHF; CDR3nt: TGTGCCAGCGGACGACAGGTTGGGAATAGCAATCAGCCCCAGCATTTT
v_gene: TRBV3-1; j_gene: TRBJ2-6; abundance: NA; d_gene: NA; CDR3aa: CASSRGIWGANVLTF; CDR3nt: TGTGCCAGCAGCAGAGGGATTTGGGGGGCCAACGTCCTGACTTTC
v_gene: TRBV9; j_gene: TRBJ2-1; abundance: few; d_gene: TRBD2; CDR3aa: CASSNSGRSYNEQFF; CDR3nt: TGTGCCAGCAGCAACAGCGGGAGGTCATACAATGAGCAGTTCTTC
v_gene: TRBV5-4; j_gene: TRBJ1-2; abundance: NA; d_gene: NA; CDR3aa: CASSWDGNYGYTF; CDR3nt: TGTGCCAGCAGCTGGGACGGCAACTATGGCTACACCTTC
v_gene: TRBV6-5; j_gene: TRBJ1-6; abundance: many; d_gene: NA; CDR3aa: CASSYSPTENSPLHF; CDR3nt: TGTGCCAGCAGTTACTCTCCGACCGAGAATTCACCCCTCCACTTT
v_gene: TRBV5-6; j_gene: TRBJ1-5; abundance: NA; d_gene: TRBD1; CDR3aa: CASSYRGRNQPQHF; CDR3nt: TGTGCCAGCAGCTACAGGGGGCGTAATCAGCCCCAGCATTTT
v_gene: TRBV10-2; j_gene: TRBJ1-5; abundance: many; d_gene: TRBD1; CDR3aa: CASSGDRAGNQPQHF; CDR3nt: TGCGCCAGCAGCGGGGACAGGGCTGGCAATCAGCCCCAGCATTTT
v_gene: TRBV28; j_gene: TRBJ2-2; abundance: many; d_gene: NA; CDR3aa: CASIRGGGTGELFF; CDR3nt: TGTGCCAGCATCCGAGGGGGGGGCACCGGGGAGCTGTTTTTT
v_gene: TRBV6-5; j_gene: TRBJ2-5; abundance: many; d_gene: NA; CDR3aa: CASSYRAVVETQYF; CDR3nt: TGTGCCAGCAGTTACCGAGCGGTGGTAGAGACCCAGTACTTC
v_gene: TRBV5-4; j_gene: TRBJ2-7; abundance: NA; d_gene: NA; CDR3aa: CASSLLGAAGVYF; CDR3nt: TGTGCCAGCAGCTTGTTGGGAGCGGCAGGGGTGTACTTC
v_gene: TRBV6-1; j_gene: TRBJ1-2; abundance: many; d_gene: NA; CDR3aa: CASNFFRGFGYGYTF; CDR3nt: TGTGCCAGCAACTTTTTCAGGGGTTTTGGCTATGGCTACACCTTC
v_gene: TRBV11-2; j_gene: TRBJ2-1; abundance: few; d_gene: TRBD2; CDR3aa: CASSSTSGRTNEQFF; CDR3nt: TGTGCCAGCAGCAGCACTAGCGGGAGGACCAATGAGCAGTTCTTC
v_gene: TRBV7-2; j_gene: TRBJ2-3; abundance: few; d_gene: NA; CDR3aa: CASSPGPLQDTQYF; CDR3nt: TGTGCCAGCAGCCCTGGGCCCCTCCAAGATACGCAGTATTTT
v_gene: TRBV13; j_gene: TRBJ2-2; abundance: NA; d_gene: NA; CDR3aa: CASSPDGSNTGGLFF; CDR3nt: TGTGCCAGCAGCCCGGACGGGTCGAACACCGGGGGGCTGTTTTTT